Each of the 8 T cell receptor beta chains below was sequenced from the same sample in a study of Graves' ophthalmopathy and Graves' hyperthyroidism (dated by TCRdb to between 2017 and 2018). Reads for this sample came from an Illumina HiSeq 2000. TCR beta CDR3 regions were amplified from RNA transcripts for repertoire sequencing. HTBI primers and the Qiagen OneStep RT-PCR kit were used in a first-round RT-PCR, which was followed by a second-round multiplex PCR, size selection and purification. Clones were called with MiXCR by TCRdb after fastp trimmed the public reads at Q25, and only in-frame beta chains were retained. Each entry merges the rows of one CDR3 protein and shows their most common DNA and genes. The sample table holds roughly 350,000 distinct CDR3 sequences, of which about a sixth were seen once. The ten most abundant clones make up 2% to 3% of the sample. The sequenced material came from peripheral blood. Receptors originate from an adult woman with stable Graves' hyperthyroidism.

The CDR3: CASSGYRGPANYGYTF. CDR3 DNA sequence: TGTGCCAGCAGTGGATACAGGGGGCCAGCTAACTATGGCTACACCTTC. This chain links TRBV27 with TRBJ1-2; 9 nucleotides match TRBD1. The CDR3 has 16 amino acids. The V segment lost 5 bases and the J segment 0 bases; nucleotides outside the gene matches: 7. Germline values: CDR1 MNHEY, CDR2 SMNVEV (reference sequence).

This chain links TRBV4-2 with TRBJ2-7; perhaps TRBD2 as D (7 bases). The length of the CDR3 is 16 residues. V was clipped by 0 bases and J by 2 bases, with 14 bases between them. CDR1 LGHNA and CDR2 YNFKEQ come from the germline V gene. This CDR3 is CASSQDFGGQTYEQYF. The CDR3 DNA follows: TGTGCCAGCAGCCAAGATTTCGGGGGGCAGACCTACGAGCAGTACTTC.

This clonotype was seen ten or more times. This rearrangement joins TRBV7-8 to TRBJ2-7; 7 nucleotides line up with TRBD2. CDR1 and CDR2 from the germline V gene are SGHVS and FQNEAQ. This CDR3 is 14 amino acids long. The V gene end was trimmed by 3 bases and the J gene end by 6 bases; junction bases not matched to a gene: 8. CDR3 loop: CASSFFAGVGEQYF. CDR3 nucleotide sequence: TGTGCCAGCAGCTTCTTTGCGGGAGTGGGCGAGCAGTACTTC.

This clonotype came up many times. This chain links TRBV30 with TRBJ2-7; D is ambiguous. The CDR3 spans 12 residues. Trimming shortened V by 0 bases and J by 6 bases, and 9 bases separated the two germline ends. Per the germline V gene, CDR1 is GTSNPN and CDR2 is SVGIG (reference sequence). The CDR3 DNA reads as TGTGCCTGGAGTGTACCTCTCGGCGAGCAGTACTTC. Its translation is CAWSVPLGEQYF.

This clonotype was counted at least ten times. The chain employs TRBV10-3 and TRBJ2-6; D ambiguous. From germline, CDR1 is ENHRY and CDR2 SYGVKD. V lost 0 bases, J lost 0 bases, and 12 bases lay in between. The CDR3 sequence is 18 residues long. CDR3 bases: TGTGCCATCAGTGAGTCGGGCGAGGTCTACTCTGGGGCCAACGTCCTGACTTTC. Translated: CAISESGEVYSGANVLTF.

This clonotype has just a few counts. The chain combines TRBV5-1 with TRBJ2-7; tentative D call: TRBD2 (5 bases). Trimming cost V 4 bases and J 1 base, with 18 bases left between them. Germline V gene lookup returns CDR1 SGHRS and CDR2 YFSETQ. The CDR3 consists of 16 residues. CDR3 amino acids: CASSDLEVGGSYEQYF. As DNA, the CDR3 is TGCGCCAGCAGCGACCTGGAGGTAGGAGGATCCTACGAGCAGTACTTC.

For this clonotype: A read error is likely, as this CDR3 ends without the conserved phenylalanine or tryptophan. The V call is TRBV29-1, the J call TRBJ2-7; the match to TRBD1 covers 7 bases. CDR1 is SQVTM and CDR2 is ANQGSEA in the germline V gene. The CDR3 is 14 amino acids. V shed 4 bases, J shed 7 bases, and the junction held 13 bases outside the gene matches. In DNA form, the CDR3 reads TGCAGCGTTGTCGATAGGGGGCGATTCTGGGAGCAGTACTAC. It specifies CSVVDRGRFWEQYY.

For the CDR3, the DNA is TGTGCCAGCAGCCAAGGGCCGGGGCAGGGGGTCCCAGAGACCCAGTACTTC. The encoded protein is CASSQGPGQGVPETQYF. The chain recombines TRBV3-1 with TRBJ2-5; 7 positions match TRBD1. V lost 1 base to trimming and J lost 4 bases; unmatched junction nucleotides: 12. Looked up from germline, CDR1 is LGHDT and CDR2 is YNNKEL (reference sequence). The CDR3 sequence is 17 residues long.